This T cell receptor (beta chain) was documented in a study of cytomegalovirus exposure and HLA in healthy donors. Overall study results and limits: Highly shared sequence variants in one cluster were likely a sequencing artifact.

Worth noting for this clone: Its antigen is unidentified.

Primers: 60 Vbeta forward and 13 Jbeta reverse. Clones were sequenced by immunoSEQ multiplex PCR, and TCRdb holds only the in-frame ones, with some missing. Here the sample spans about 160,000 clones, 65% to 85% being singletons. Sequenced material: PBMCs. The source is a woman in her fifties or sixties in good health and CMV-seropositive.

CDR3 coding DNA: TGTGCCAGCAGCTTATGGGGACTAGCGGGCGGCCCCAATGAGCAGTTCTTC. Translating it yields CASSLWGLAGGPNEQFF. This chain joins TRBV7-8 and TRBJ2-1; 12 bases align to TRBD2. V lost 2 bases and J lost 6; bases outside the gene matches: 8. The CDR3 contains 17 residues. Germline assignment: CDR1 SGHVS and CDR2 FQNEAQ.